This record concerns one T cell receptor beta chain sequence. As yet, its antigen is unknown. A read error may produce the germline difference seen at one junction end. Primers used in a second PCR of roughly 6 to 11 cycles were a sample-barcoded 5' primer and a J-beta primer mix. A template-switch adaptor with 12 random nucleotides tagged each cDNA molecule. TCRdb itself ran the 5' RACE reads through MiXCR, one entry per CDR3 protein. The sample has around 2 million distinct CDR3 sequences; around 42% are singletons. This CDR3 is 13 amino acids long. Germline values: CDR1 SEHNR, CDR2 FQNEAQ (reference sequence). The data are from a study of blood T cells in healthy people across ages. Study-wide background: Capture by template switching was about one barcoded beta molecule per two T cells. Overall study results and limits: Not knowing donor CMV status may have confounded expanded clonotype changes. While age rose, TCR beta diversity per million T cells dropped in a roughly linear way.

The sequencing input was blood. The V call is TRBV7-9, the J call TRBJ1-2, with D unclear. The TCR sequence derives from a human donor in good health. This CDR3 reads CASSPGRNYGFTF. CDR3 nucleotide sequence: TGTGCCAGCAGCCCAGGACGTAACTATGGCTTCACCTTC.